This entry is about one TCR beta chain. Its antigen is undetermined. From the 5' RACE reads, TCRdb called clonotypes with MiXCR, one entry per CDR3 protein. The data show about 250,000 distinct CDR3 sequences, 15% to 19% seen once. The germline V gene encodes CDR1 MNHNY and CDR2 SVGAGI (reference sequence). The CDR3 length is 17 residues. Trimming cost V 5 bases and J 5 bases; bases outside gene matches: 11. The data stem from a study of T-cell memory formation after mild COVID-19. Study conclusions and caveats: Later expanders leaned CD4+, whereas clones that contracted between day 15 and 85 were balanced CD4/CD8.

Sequencing was carried out using PBMCs or a T cell subset sorted from them (not recorded which). The TCR was taken from an adult woman who had mild COVID-19 (a few samples of this study predate the infection). Cell type and time point are not known. The chain uses TRBV6-6 and TRBJ1-4, with 10 bases lining up with TRBD1. This CDR3 is CASSPGTGVVLNEKLFF. The CDR3 coding sequence is TGTGCCAGCAGTCCCGGGACAGGGGTAGTTCTAAATGAAAAACTGTTTTTT.